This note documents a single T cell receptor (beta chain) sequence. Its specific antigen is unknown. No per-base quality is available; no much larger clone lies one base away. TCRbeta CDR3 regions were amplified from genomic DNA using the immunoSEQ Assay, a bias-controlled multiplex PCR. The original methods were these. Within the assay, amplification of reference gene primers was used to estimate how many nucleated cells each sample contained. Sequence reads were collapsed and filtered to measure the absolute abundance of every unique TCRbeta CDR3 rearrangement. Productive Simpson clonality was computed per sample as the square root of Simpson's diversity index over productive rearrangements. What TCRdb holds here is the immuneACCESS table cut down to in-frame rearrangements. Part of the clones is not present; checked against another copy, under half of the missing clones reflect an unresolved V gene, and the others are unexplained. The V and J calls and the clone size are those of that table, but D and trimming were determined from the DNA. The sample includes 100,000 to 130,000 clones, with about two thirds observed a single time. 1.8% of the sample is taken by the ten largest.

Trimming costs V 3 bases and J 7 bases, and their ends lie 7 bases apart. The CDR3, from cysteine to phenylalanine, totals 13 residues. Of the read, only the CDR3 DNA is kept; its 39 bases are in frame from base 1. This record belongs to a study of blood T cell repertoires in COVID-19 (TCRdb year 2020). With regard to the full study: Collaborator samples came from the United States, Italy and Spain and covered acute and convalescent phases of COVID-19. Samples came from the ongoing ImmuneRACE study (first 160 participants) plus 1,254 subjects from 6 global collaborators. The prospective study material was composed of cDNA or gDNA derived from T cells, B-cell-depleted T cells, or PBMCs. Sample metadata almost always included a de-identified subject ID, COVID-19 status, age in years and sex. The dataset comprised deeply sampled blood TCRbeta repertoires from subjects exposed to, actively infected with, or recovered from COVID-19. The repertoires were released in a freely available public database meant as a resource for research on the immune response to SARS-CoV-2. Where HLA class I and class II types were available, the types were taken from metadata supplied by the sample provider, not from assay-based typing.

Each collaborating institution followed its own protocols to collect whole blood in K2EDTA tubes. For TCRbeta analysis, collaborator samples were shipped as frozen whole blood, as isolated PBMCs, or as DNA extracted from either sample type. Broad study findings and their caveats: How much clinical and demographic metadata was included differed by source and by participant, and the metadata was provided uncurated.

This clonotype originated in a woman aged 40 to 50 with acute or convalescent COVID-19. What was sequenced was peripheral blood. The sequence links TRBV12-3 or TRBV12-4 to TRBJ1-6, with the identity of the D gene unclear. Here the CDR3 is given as CASSFEENSPLHF. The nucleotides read TGTGCCAGCAGTTTCGAGGAGAATTCACCCCTCCACTTT.